This TCR beta chain appears in the sequencing data of a study of OX40 agonist ivuxolimab in advanced cancers. TCRdb's table, derived via immunoSEQ multiplex PCR, lists solely in-frame clones and lacks some. This repertoire shows about 79,000 clones, approximately 94% found once; its top ten account for around 10%. Trimming pared 2 bases from V and 2 bases from J, leaving 10 bases between. The CDR3 covers 15 residues. Germline loops: CDR1 SGHTA, CDR2 FQGTGA. The sample was CD4+ or CD8+ T cells sorted from blood, taken in a trial of the OX40 agonist ivuxolimab. The chain employs TRBV7-3 and TRBJ2-1; TRBD2 might be the D (6 bases). The sequence came from an adult with an advanced solid tumor such as melanoma, head and neck, liver or kidney cancer. The chain's CDR3 is CASSLGLPPYNEQFF. The CDR3 DNA is TGTGCCAGCAGCTTAGGACTACCACCCTACAATGAGCAGTTCTTC.